This TCR beta chain was recorded in a study of blood T cell repertoires in COVID-19. At the level of the study: There were acute and convalescent COVID-19 samples, and they came from the United States, Italy and Spain. T cells, B-cell-depleted T cells, or PBMCs provided the cDNA or gDNA that served as material.

Original processing methods: For nucleated cells, counts were estimated from reference gene primer amplification. Here immunoSEQ multiplex PCR was the method, and the copy in TCRdb shows in-frame clones only, minus some. V, J and clone size derive from that table, while D and trimming were established from the DNA sequence. The data contain 310,000 or so clones, roughly 82% of them seen just once; the ten biggest clones take up 1.6%. The germline V gene has CDR1 MNHEY and CDR2 SMNVEV (reference sequence). The CDR3 sequence is 14 residues long. V was clipped by 6 bases and J by 3 bases; unmatched bases: 6.

Source material: peripheral blood. The receptor's source is a woman aged 50 to 65 with acute or convalescent COVID-19. This chain uses TRBV27 with TRBJ1-2; TRBD1 matches 8 bases. The CDR3 sequence: CASSGTGSDYGYTF. The CDR3 nucleotides read TGTGCCAGCAGCGGGACAGGCTCCGACTATGGCTACACCTTC.